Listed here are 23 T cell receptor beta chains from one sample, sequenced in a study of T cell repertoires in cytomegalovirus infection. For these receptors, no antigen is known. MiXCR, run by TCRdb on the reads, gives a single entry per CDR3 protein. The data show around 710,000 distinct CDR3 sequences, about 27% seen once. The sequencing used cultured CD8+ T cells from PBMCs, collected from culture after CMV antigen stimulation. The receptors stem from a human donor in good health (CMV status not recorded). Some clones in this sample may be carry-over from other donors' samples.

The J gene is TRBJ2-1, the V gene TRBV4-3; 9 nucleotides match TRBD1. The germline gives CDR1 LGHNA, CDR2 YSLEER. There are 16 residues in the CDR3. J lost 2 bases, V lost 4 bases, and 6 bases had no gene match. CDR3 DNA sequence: TGCGCCAGCAGCCCGTCGGGGACAGGGACCTACAATGAGCAGTTCTTC. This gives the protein CASSPSGTGTYNEQFF.

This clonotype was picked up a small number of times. This CDR3 reads CASSFGTSGGVNEQFF. DNA of the CDR3: TGTGCCAGCAGTTTCGGGACTAGCGGGGGAGTGAATGAGCAGTTCTTC. The chain couples TRBV6-5 to TRBJ2-1; 14 nucleotides agree with TRBD2. This CDR3 is 16 amino acids long. After removal of 4 bases from V and 7 bases from J, the junction contained 6 bases not matched to a gene. CDR1 and CDR2 (germline): MNHEY, SVGAGI.

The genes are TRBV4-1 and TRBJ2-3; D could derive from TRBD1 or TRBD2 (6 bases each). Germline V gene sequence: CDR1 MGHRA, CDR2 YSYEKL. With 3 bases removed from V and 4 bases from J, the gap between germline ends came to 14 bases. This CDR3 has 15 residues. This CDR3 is CASSQDTGASDTQYF. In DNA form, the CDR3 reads TGCGCCAGCAGCCAGGATACGGGGGCGTCAGATACGCAGTATTTT.

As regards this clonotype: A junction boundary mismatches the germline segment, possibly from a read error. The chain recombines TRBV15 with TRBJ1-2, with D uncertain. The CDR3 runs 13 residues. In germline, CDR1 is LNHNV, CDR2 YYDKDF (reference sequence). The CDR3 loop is CATSIGEVGRRSF. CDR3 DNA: TGTGCCACCAGCATCGGAGAGGTAGGACGCCGCTCCTTC.

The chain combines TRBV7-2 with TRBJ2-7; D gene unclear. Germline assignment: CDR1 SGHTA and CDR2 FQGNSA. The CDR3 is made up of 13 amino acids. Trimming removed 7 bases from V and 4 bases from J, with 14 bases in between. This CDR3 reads CASTLSRPYEQYF. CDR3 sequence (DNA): TGTGCCAGCACCCTTAGCAGACCGTACGAGCAGTACTTC.

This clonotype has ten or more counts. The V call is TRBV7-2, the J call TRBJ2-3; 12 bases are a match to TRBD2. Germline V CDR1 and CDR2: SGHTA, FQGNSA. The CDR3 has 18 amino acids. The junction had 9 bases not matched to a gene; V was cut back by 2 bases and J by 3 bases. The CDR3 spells CASSLPLRLAGDTDTQYF. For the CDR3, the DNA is TGTGCCAGCAGCTTACCCTTAAGACTAGCGGGGGATACAGATACGCAGTATTTT. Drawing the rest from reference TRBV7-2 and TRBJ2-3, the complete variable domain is GAGVSQSPSNKVTEKGKDVELRCDPISGHTALYWYRQSLGQGLEFLIYFQGNSAPDKSGLPSDRFSAERTGGSVSTLTIQRTQQEDSAVYLCASSLPLRLAGDTDTQYFGPGTRLTVL.

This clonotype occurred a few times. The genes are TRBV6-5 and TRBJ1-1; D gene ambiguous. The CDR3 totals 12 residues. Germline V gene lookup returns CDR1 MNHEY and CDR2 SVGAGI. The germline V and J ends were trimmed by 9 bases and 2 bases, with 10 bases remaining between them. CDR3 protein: CASKVGNTEAFF. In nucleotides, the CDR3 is TGTGCCAGTAAAGTGGGTAACACTGAAGCTTTCTTT.

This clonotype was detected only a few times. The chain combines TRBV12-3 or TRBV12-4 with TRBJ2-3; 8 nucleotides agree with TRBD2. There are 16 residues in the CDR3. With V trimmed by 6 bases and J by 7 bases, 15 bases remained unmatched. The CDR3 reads CASRGSSGGNWNTQYF. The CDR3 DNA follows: TGTGCCAGCAGGGGTTCCAGCGGGGGTAACTGGAATACGCAGTATTTT.

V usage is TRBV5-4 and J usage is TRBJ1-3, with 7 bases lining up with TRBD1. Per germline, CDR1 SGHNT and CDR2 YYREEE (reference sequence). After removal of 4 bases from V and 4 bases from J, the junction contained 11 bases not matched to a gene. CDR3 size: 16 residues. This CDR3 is CASSPDGTVNGNTIYF. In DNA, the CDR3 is TGTGCCAGCAGCCCAGACGGGACAGTGAACGGAAACACCATATATTTT.

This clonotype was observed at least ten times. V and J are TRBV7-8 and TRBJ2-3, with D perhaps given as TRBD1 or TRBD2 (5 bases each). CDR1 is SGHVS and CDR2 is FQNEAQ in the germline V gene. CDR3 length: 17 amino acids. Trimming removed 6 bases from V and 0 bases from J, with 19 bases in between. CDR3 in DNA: TGTGCCAGCAGGTTTTTAGGGGACCGATCTAGCACAGATACGCAGTATTTT. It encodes CASRFLGDRSSTDTQYF.

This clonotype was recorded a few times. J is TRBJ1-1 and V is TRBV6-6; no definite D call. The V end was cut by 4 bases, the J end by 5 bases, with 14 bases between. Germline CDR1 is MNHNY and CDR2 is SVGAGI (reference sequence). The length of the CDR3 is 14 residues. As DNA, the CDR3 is TGTGCCAGCAGTTCCCGATACCTATTTACTGAAGCTTTCTTT. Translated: CASSSRYLFTEAFF.

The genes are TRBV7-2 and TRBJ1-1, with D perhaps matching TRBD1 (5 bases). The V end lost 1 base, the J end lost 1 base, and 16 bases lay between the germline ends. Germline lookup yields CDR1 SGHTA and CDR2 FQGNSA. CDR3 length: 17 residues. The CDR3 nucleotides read TGTGCCAGCAGCTTAGAACTCTCAGGAGGGGCGAACACTGAAGCTTTCTTT. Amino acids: CASSLELSGGANTEAFF. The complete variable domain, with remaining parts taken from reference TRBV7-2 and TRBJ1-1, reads GAGVSQSPSNKVTEKGKDVELRCDPISGHTALYWYRQSLGQGLEFLIYFQGNSAPDKSGLPSDRFSAERTGGSVSTLTIQRTQQEDSAVYLCASSLELSGGANTEAFFGQGTRLTVV.

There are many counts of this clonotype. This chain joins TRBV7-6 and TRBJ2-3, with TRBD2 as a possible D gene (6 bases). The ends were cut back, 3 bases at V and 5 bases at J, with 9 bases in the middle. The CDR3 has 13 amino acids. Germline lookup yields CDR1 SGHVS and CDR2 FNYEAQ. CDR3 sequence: CASSFPGRDTQYF. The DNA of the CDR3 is TGTGCCAGCAGCTTCCCCGGGAGAGATACGCAGTATTTT. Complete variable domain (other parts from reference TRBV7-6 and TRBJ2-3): GAGVSQSPRYKVTKRGQDVALRCDPISGHVSLYWYRQALGQGPEFLTYFNYEAQQDKSGLPNDRFSAERPEGSISTLTIQRTEQRDSAMYRCASSFPGRDTQYFGPGTRLTVL.

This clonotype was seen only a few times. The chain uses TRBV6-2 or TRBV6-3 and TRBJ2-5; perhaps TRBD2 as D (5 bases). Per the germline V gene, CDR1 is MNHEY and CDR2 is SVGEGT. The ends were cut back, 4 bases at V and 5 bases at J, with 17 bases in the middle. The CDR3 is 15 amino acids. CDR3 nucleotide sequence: TGTGCCAGCAGTTTCCTAGGGAGCTATGAGGAGACCCAGTACTTC. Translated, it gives CASSFLGSYEETQYF.

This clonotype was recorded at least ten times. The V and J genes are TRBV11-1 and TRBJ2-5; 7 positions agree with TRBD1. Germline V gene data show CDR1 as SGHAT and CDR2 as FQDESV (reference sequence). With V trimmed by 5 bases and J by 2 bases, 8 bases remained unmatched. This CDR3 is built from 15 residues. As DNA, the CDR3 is TGTGCCAGCAGCCCCGACAGGGAGAATCAAGAGACCCAGTACTTC. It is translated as CASSPDRENQETQYF.

The CDR3 here is CASSLEGTDPPTNEKLFF. CDR3 nucleotides: TGTGCCAGCAGTTTAGAAGGGACGGATCCTCCAACTAATGAAAAACTGTTTTTT. The chain employs TRBV27 and TRBJ1-4, with D perhaps TRBD1 (5 bases). Germline V gives CDR1 MNHEY, CDR2 SMNVEV (reference sequence). The CDR3 spans 18 residues. Trimming pared 2 bases from V and 0 bases from J, leaving 16 bases between.

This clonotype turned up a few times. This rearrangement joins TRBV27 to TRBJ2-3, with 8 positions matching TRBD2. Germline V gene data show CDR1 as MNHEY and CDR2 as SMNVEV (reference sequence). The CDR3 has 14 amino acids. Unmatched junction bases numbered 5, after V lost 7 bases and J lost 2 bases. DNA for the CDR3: TGTGCCAGCATGGGCGGGGGGTACACAGATACGCAGTATTTT. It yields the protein CASMGGGYTDTQYF.

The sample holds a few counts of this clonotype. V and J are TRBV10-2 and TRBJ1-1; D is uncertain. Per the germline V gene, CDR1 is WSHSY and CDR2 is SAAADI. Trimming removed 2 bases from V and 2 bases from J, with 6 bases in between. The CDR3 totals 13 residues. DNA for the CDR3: TGCGCCAGCAGTGAGCTCGTCAACACTGAAGCTTTCTTT. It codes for CASSELVNTEAFF.

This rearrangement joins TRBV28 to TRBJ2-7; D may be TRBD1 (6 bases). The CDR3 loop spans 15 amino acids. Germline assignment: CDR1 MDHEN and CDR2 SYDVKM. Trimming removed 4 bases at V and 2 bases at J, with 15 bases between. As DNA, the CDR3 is TGTGCCAGCAGTTCAACAGGGACATGGACCTACGAGCAGTACGTC. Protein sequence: CASSSTGTWTYEQYV.

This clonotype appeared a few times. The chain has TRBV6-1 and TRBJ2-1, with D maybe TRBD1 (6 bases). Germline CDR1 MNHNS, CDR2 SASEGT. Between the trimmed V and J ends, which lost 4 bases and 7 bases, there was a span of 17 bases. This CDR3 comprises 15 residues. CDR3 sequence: CASSAPQGLGNEQFF. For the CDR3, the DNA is TGTGCCAGCAGTGCTCCCCAGGGGCTGGGGAATGAGCAGTTCTTC.

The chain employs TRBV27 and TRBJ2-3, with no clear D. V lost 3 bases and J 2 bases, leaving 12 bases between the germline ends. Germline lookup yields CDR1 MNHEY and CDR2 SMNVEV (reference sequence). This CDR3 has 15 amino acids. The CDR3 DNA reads TGTGCCAGCAGTTTTAGCCTACGCTCCACAGATACGCAGTATTTT. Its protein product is CASSFSLRSTDTQYF.

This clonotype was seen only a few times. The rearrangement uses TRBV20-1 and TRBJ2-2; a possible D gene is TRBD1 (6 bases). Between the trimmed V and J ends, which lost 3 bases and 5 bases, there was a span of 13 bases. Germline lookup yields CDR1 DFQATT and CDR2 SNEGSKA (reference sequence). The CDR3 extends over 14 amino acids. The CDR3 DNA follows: TGCAGTGCTAGGAGTAGAACAGGGACCGGGGAGCTGTTTTTT. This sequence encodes CSARSRTGTGELFF.

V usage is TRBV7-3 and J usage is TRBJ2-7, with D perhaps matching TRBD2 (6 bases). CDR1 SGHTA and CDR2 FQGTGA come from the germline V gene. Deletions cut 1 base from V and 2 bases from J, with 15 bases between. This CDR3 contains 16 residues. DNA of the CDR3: TGTGCCAGCAGCTTAAGTTACGGGAGAAATACCTACGAGCAGTACGTC. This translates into CASSLSYGRNTYEQYV.